This TCR beta chain was identified in a study of cytomegalovirus exposure and HLA in healthy donors. 13 Jbeta primers and 60 Vbeta primers were used for the PCR. Profiled with immunoSEQ multiplex PCR; TCRdb holds only in-frame clones, not every one. The data contain approximately 120,000 clones, just under 75% of them singletons. The trim removed 7 bases at V and 4 bases at J, leaving 10 bases unmatched. CDR3 length: 13 amino acids. CDR1 is SQVTM and CDR2 is ANQGSEA in the germline V gene. This chain uses TRBV29-1 with TRBJ2-7; 7 bases map to TRBD2. This sequence originates from a human donor in good health. Material for sequencing was PBMCs. CDR3 DNA: TGCAGCGCCCGGGGGATTAGCGGGTACGAGCAGTACTTC. Translation: CSARGISGYEQYF.